This is a list of T cell receptor beta chains from one sample in a study of blood T cell repertoires in COVID-19. This table comes from immunoSEQ multiplex PCR, and its TCRdb copy is limited to in-frame clones, with some not included. Found here are around 160,000 clones, more than 90% of them singletons; the top ten hold roughly a sixth. Sequenced: peripheral blood. The source is a man aged 60-69 years with active or convalescent COVID-19. CDR3s include the opening cysteine and the closing phenylalanine or tryptophan. Each record gives: clone size, J gene, CDR3 length, V gene, D gene, CDR3 DNA, CDR3 protein. A D gene is named only where the DNA matches it firmly. Some rows have no size entry. The others give once, few or many, or a class for an expanded clone.

few	TRBJ1-2	14	TRBV6-5	.	TGTGCCAGCAGTTACCTATGGGGCGACTATGGCTACACCTTC	CASSYLWGDYGYTF
.	TRBJ2-6	16	TRBV4-1	.	TGCGCCAGCAGCCAAGCCAGGCCCTCTGGGGCCAACGTCCTGACTTTC	CASSQARPSGANVLTF
.	TRBJ2-7	17	TRBV7-7	.	TGTGCCAGCAGCTTAGCGTCCAAATGGACTGGAATCTACGAGCAGTACTTC	CASSLASKWTGIYEQYF
.	TRBJ1-1	15	TRBV2	.	TGTGCCAGCAGTGAAGCCGAGAGAATGAACACTGAAGCTTTCTTT	CASSEAERMNTEAFF
.	TRBJ2-3	16	TRBV18	TRBD2	TGTGCCAGCTCACCAATTACTAGCGGGAGAACAGATACGCAGTATTTT	CASSPITSGRTDTQYF
.	TRBJ1-3	16	TRBV10-3	.	TGTGCCATCAGTGAGTCTGAGATCGCCTCTGGAAACACCATATATTTT	CAISESEIASGNTIYF
.	TRBJ1-6	15	TRBV9	TRBD1	TGTGCCAGCAGCCCCCGGACAGGGCCCAATTCACCCCTCCACTTT	CASSPRTGPNSPLHF
.	TRBJ2-1	18	TRBV15	TRBD2	TGTGCCACCAGCAGAGTATTAGCGGGGGAGAAAGGGTACAATGAGCAGTTCTTC	CATSRVLAGEKGYNEQFF
.	TRBJ1-3	17	TRBV11-2	TRBD1	TGTGCCAGCAGCGCAACCGGGACAGTCACCCCTGGAAACACCATATATTTT	CASSATGTVTPGNTIYF
.	TRBJ2-7	13	TRBV13	TRBD1	TGTGCCAGCATGGGACAGGGAACATACGAGCAGTACTTC	CASMGQGTYEQYF
.	TRBJ1-4	15	TRBV6-5	TRBD1	TGTGCCAGCAGTTACTCGACAGGGGATAATGAAAAACTGTTTTTT	CASSYSTGDNEKLFF
.	TRBJ2-4	18	TRBV12-5	TRBD2	TGTGCTAGTGGTTTGTCTCTAGCGGCGCGGGAGTTTGAAAACATTCAGTACTTC	CASGLSLAAREFENIQYF
.	TRBJ2-2	13	TRBV29-1	.	TGCAGCGTGGTTCTCAGACACGCCGGGGAGCTGTTTTTT	CSVVLRHAGELFF
.	TRBJ1-5	14	TRBV3-1/TRBV3-2	.	TGTGCCAGCAGCCGAGGGAGGGAGAATCAGCCCCAGCATTTT	CASSRGRENQPQHF
.	TRBJ1-2	13	TRBV7-2	TRBD1	TGTGCCAGCAGCTGGGACAGGAATTTCGGCTACACCTTC	CASSWDRNFGYTF
.	TRBJ2-2	14	TRBV5-6	.	TGTGCCAGCAGCTTGAGGACAGTCACCGGGGAGCTGTTTTTT	CASSLRTVTGELFF
.	TRBJ2-1	16	TRBV5-6	TRBD2	TGTGCCAGCAGCCCAATAGCGGGAGGGAGAAACAATGAGCAGTTCTTC	CASSPIAGGRNNEQFF
.	TRBJ2-3	11	TRBV2	.	TGTGCCAGCAGTGAAACAGGGACGCAGTATTTT	CASSETGTQYF
.	TRBJ1-3	13	TRBV10-3	.	TGTGCCATCATACCCAGCTCTGGAAACACCATATATTTT	CAIIPSSGNTIYF
.	TRBJ2-5	13	TRBV11-2	.	TGTGCCAGCAGCTGGACAGAGAGGGAGACCCAGTACTTC	CASSWTERETQYF
.	TRBJ1-2	15	TRBV7-9	.	TGTGCCAGCAGCTTAGAGGGGATATTCTACTATGGCTACACCTTC	CASSLEGIFYYGYTF
.	TRBJ1-1	12	TRBV19	.	TGTGCCAGTAGGGATGGGGAGCGGGAAGCTTTCTTT	CASRDGEREAFF
.	TRBJ1-2	15	TRBV4-1	TRBD1	TGCGCCAGCAGCGATCCCCCGGGACAGGACTATGGCTACACCTTC	CASSDPPGQDYGYTF
.	TRBJ1-5	15	TRBV28	.	TGTGCCAGCAGTTTATGGGGCCTTAGCAATCAGCCCCAGCATTTT	CASSLWGLSNQPQHF
.	TRBJ2-5	12	TRBV30	.	TGTGCCTCCGACAGGCAGCAAGAGACCCAGTACTTC	CASDRQQETQYF
few	TRBJ1-2	17	TRBV4-1	.	TGCGCCAGCAGCCAACCCCCGCGTAACCCCAAAATCTATGGCTACACCTTC	CASSQPPRNPKIYGYTF
.	TRBJ1-4	16	TRBV6-5	.	TGTGCCAGCAGTTACTCGAGAGGCGCAACTAATGAAAAACTGTTTTTT	CASSYSRGATNEKLFF
.	TRBJ1-2	14	TRBV6-5	TRBD1	TGTGCCACCATACTAGGACAGGGGGCCCGAGGCTACACCTTC	CATILGQGARGYTF
.	TRBJ2-7	13	TRBV20-1	TRBD2	TGCAGTGCTAGTCTAGCGGGAGGAGACGAGCAGTACTTC	CSASLAGGDEQYF
.	TRBJ2-3	13	TRBV5-1	.	TGCGCCAGCAGCTCAGGAAGCACAGATACGCAGTATTTT	CASSSGSTDTQYF
.	TRBJ2-4	14	TRBV10-1	.	TGCGCCAGCAGCCAAAAGGGGCCCAAAAACATTCAGTACTTC	CASSQKGPKNIQYF
.	TRBJ2-7	14	TRBV25-1	TRBD2	TGTGCCAGCAGTGAGGGGGGGACGACCTACGAGCAGTACTTC	CASSEGGTTYEQYF
.	TRBJ2-3	14	TRBV5-1	TRBD1	TGCGCCAGCAGCTTGGGACAGGGAAGAGATACGCAGTATTTT	CASSLGQGRDTQYF
few	TRBJ2-5	17	TRBV5-1	TRBD2	TGCGCCAGCAGTCTCCCATCCGGGCTAGCGGGGCAAGAGACCCAGTACTTC	CASSLPSGLAGQETQYF
.	TRBJ2-5	17	TRBV5-4	TRBD2	TGTGCCAGCAGCTTTTTTGGTGGGCGGGAGGGCCGAGAGACCCAGTACTTC	CASSFFGGREGRETQYF
.	TRBJ2-1	17	TRBV11-2	TRBD2	TGTGCCAGCAGCTCCCTAAGACTAGCGGGGCCCTACAATGAGCAGTTCTTC	CASSSLRLAGPYNEQFF
.	TRBJ1-5	14	TRBV7-9	.	TGTGCCAGCGGCTGGGGGGTCGGGAATCAGCCCCAGCATTTT	CASGWGVGNQPQHF
.	TRBJ2-2	16	TRBV21-1	.	TGTGCCAGCAGCCCAACAGGGGCTTTGAACACCGGGGAGCTGTTTTTT	CASSPTGALNTGELFF
.	TRBJ2-1	10	TRBV29-1	.	TGCAGCGTTGATACGGCCAGGGTGTTCTTC	CSVDTARVFF
.	TRBJ2-7	13	TRBV7-8	.	TGTGCCAGCAGCTTAGTTGGCCTACGAGCGGAGTACTTC	CASSLVGLRAEYF
.	TRBJ1-4	16	TRBV5-1	.	TGCGCCAGCAGCTTGGTCGCAGGGCCAACTAATGAAAAACTGTTTTTT	CASSLVAGPTNEKLFF
.	TRBJ1-6	15	TRBV7-2	.	TGTGCCAGCAGCTACCGGACAGTAAATAATTCACCCCTCCACTTT	CASSYRTVNNSPLHF
.	TRBJ2-7	15	TRBV6-5	TRBD1	TGTGCCAGCAGCCCGACGGGACAGGGTCCTTACGAGCAGTACTTC	CASSPTGQGPYEQYF
.	TRBJ1-1	18	TRBV18	.	TGTGCCAGCTCATTAACCATGATCAGGGGACAATGGAACACTGAAGCTTTCTTT	CASSLTMIRGQWNTEAFF
.	TRBJ2-5	14	TRBV7-2	.	TGTGCCAGCAGCCCCCCTGATCCGGGGGAGACCCAGTACTTC	CASSPPDPGETQYF
once	TRBJ1-5	17	TRBV2	TRBD1	TGTGCCAGCATCCTGGACAGGGTCGATAAGTCTTCGTGGCCCCAGCATTTT	CASILDRVDKSSWPQHF
.	TRBJ1-2	12	TRBV7-9	.	TGTGCCAGCGTACACAAGAACTATGGCTACACCTTC	CASVHKNYGYTF
.	TRBJ2-7	14	TRBV27	TRBD1	TGTGCCAGCAGTTTAGACAGGGTGGCCTACGAGCAGTACTTC	CASSLDRVAYEQYF
.	TRBJ2-1	14	TRBV10-1	TRBD2	TGCGCCAGCAGTGCGACTAGCGGGGGGGCAGAGCAGTTCTTC	CASSATSGGAEQFF
.	TRBJ2-7	16	TRBV6-5	TRBD1	TGTGCCAGCAGTTACTCCCGGACAGGCCTTTCCTACGAGCAGTACTTC	CASSYSRTGLSYEQYF
.	TRBJ2-1	12	TRBV12-3/TRBV12-4	TRBD2	TGTGCCAGCAGCCAGACTAGCGGGGGGGGGTTCTTC	CASSQTSGGGFF
.	TRBJ1-5	15	TRBV2	TRBD1	TGTGCCAGTGACCGGGACAGGGGACTTAATCAGCCCCAGCATTTT	CASDRDRGLNQPQHF
.	TRBJ2-1	16	TRBV11-3	TRBD2	TGTGCCAGCAGTTTAGAGGGGACTAGCGGGTACAATGAGCAGTTCTTC	CASSLEGTSGYNEQFF
.	TRBJ1-6	15	TRBV4-1	.	TGCGCCAGCAGCTCGGCCGGGCCTCAGGGTGGACCCCTCCACTTT	CASSSAGPQGGPLHF
.	TRBJ2-2	15	TRBV5-1	.	TGCGCCAGCAGCTTGGGTGCAGGGTTAACCGGGGAGCTGTTTTTT	CASSLGAGLTGELFF